The 32 T cell receptor beta chains in this list originate from one sample, sequenced in a study of cytomegalovirus exposure and HLA in healthy donors. The study ran its PCR with 60 Vbeta and 13 Jbeta primers. Some clones are missing from TCRdb's copy, which holds only in-frame ones; the method was immunoSEQ multiplex PCR. The data hold roughly 99,000 clones, with around 76% observed a single time. Sequencing used PBMCs. These receptors all stem from a man between 18 and 29 years old in good health and CMV-seronegative.

The chain employs TRBV9 and TRBJ2-1; D perhaps matches TRBD2 (6 bases). Trimming shortened V by 0 bases and J by 7 bases, and 14 bases separated the two germline ends. Germline CDR1 is SGDLS and CDR2 is YYNGEE. The CDR3 loop spans 15 amino acids. In DNA form, the CDR3 reads TGTGCCAGCAGCGTAGGCTGGACGGAGGGAAATGAGCAGTTCTTC. It translates to CASSVGWTEGNEQFF.

J is TRBJ2-7 and V is TRBV6-5, with a possible D match to TRBD2 (5 bases). V dropped 2 bases and J dropped 4 bases, with 15 bases sitting between them. The V gene's germline CDR1 is MNHEY and CDR2 SVGAGI. This CDR3 is 15 amino acids long. The CDR3 loop reads CASSYVGSGWYEQYF. In DNA, the CDR3 is TGTGCCAGCAGTTACGTGGGGTCGGGGTGGTACGAGCAGTACTTC.

This clone came up a few times. This chain links TRBV7-8 with TRBJ1-1, with unresolved D. Germline V lookup: CDR1 SGHVS, CDR2 FQNEAQ. Trimming pared 1 base from V and 2 bases from J, leaving 8 bases between. The CDR3 has 14 residues. CDR3 bases: TGTGCCAGCAGCTTAGTTATCGGTAACACTGAAGCTTTCTTT. Translated: CASSLVIGNTEAFF.

The V gene is TRBV15, the J gene TRBJ2-7; D is ambiguous. The V gene lost 0 bases and the J gene lost 7 bases, with 7 bases spanning the gap. Germline V gene data show CDR1 as LNHNV and CDR2 as YYDKDF (reference sequence). This CDR3 has 12 residues. As DNA, the CDR3 is TGTGCCACCAGCAGAGATCGGGTGGAGCAGTACTTC. It codes for CATSRDRVEQYF.

This sequence joins TRBV7-2 and TRBJ2-1; 10 positions match TRBD2. The CDR3 totals 15 residues. The V and J ends lost 3 bases and 7 bases, in that order; junction bases with no gene match: 6. Germline V gene data show CDR1 as SGHTA and CDR2 as FQGNSA. Here the CDR3 reads CASSFTSGVWNEQFF. In DNA form, the CDR3 reads TGTGCCAGCAGCTTTACTAGCGGGGTATGGAATGAGCAGTTCTTC. The full variable domain, with the rest looked up from reference TRBV7-2 and TRBJ2-1, is GAGVSQSPSNKVTEKGKDVELRCDPISGHTALYWYRQSLGQGLEFLIYFQGNSAPDKSGLPSDRFSAERTGGSVSTLTIQRTQQEDSAVYLCASSFTSGVWNEQFFGPGTRLTVL.

The V call is TRBV29-1, the J call TRBJ1-1, with 7 nucleotides matching TRBD1. The CDR3 is made up of 12 amino acids. The V gene's germline CDR1 is SQVTM and CDR2 ANQGSEA. V gave up 6 bases and J gave up 6 bases; unmatched junction bases: 7. The CDR3 bases are TGCAGCGTCAGTAGTCAGGGGGCTGAAGCTTTCTTT. It codes for CSVSSQGAEAFF.

The rearrangement links TRBV19 to TRBJ1-5; no clear D. This CDR3 spans 14 amino acids. V was trimmed by 1 base and J by 3 bases, leaving 7 bases between them. Germline V lookup: CDR1 LNHDA, CDR2 SQIVND (reference sequence). The CDR3 is CASSIVGVNQPQHF. The DNA of the CDR3 is TGTGCCAGTAGTATAGTCGGGGTCAATCAGCCCCAGCATTTT.

CDR3 region: CASSERDSYEQYF. In DNA form, the CDR3 reads TGTGCCAGCAGTGAACGGGACTCCTACGAGCAGTACTTC. The V gene is TRBV25-1, the J gene TRBJ2-7, with D possibly being TRBD2 (5 bases). Germline CDR1 and CDR2: MGHDK and SYGVNS. The CDR3 loop spans 13 amino acids. V dropped 2 bases and J dropped 0 bases, with 5 bases sitting between them.

In regard to this clone: The sample has other DNA sequences that encode this CDR3 too. This chain uses TRBV7-9 with TRBJ1-2; D perhaps matches TRBD1 (5 bases). The V end was cut by 5 bases, the J end by 4 bases, with 11 bases between. Germline assignment: CDR1 SEHNR and CDR2 FQNEAQ (reference sequence). This CDR3 has 13 amino acids. The CDR3 here is CASSPGTGYGYTF. The CDR3 DNA reads as TGTGCCAGCAGCCCCGGGACTGGCTATGGCTACACCTTC.

The gene calls are TRBV6-1 and TRBJ1-1; tentatively, D is TRBD1 (5 bases). Trimming pared 6 bases from V and 1 base from J, leaving 12 bases between. There are 14 residues in the CDR3. From germline, CDR1 is MNHNS and CDR2 SASEGT. CDR3 amino acids: CASREGRRNTEAFF. In DNA form, the CDR3 reads TGTGCCAGCAGGGAGGGACGGAGGAACACTGAAGCTTTCTTT.

This clone has just one count. The V gene is TRBV18, the J gene TRBJ1-5, with a weak D call TRBD1 (5 bases). CDR3 length equals 15 residues. Germline V gene sequence: CDR1 KGHSH, CDR2 LQKENI. Trimming removed 5 bases from V and 0 bases from J, with 11 bases in between. This CDR3 reads CASSAGLYSNQPQHF. The CDR3 nucleotides are TGTGCCAGCTCAGCGGGACTTTATAGCAATCAGCCCCAGCATTTT.

This chain connects TRBV7-3 to TRBJ2-7; 7 bases map to TRBD1. The CDR3 consists of 13 residues. Trimming took 1 base from V and 7 from J; bases not matched to a gene: 4. Per germline, CDR1 SGHTA and CDR2 FQGTGA. CDR3 sequence (DNA): TGTGCCAGCAGCTTAATGGCAGGGGGAGAGCAGTACTTC. It specifies CASSLMAGGEQYF.

The gene calls are TRBV7-3 and TRBJ1-1; the match to TRBD1 covers 7 bases. Germline V lookup: CDR1 SGHTA, CDR2 FQGTGA. The CDR3 is 13 amino acids. V lost 5 bases, J lost 5 bases, and 5 bases stayed unmatched. The CDR3 protein is CASSTTGRTEAFF. As DNA, the CDR3 is TGTGCCAGCAGCACGACAGGGCGAACTGAAGCTTTCTTT.

CDR3 region: CASSFRGKETQYF. CDR3 bases: TGTGCCAGCAGTTTCCGGGGAAAGGAGACCCAGTACTTC. The gene calls are TRBV28 and TRBJ2-5; TRBD2 might be the D (5 bases). The CDR3 totals 13 residues. Looked up from germline, CDR1 is MDHEN and CDR2 is SYDVKM. V was pared by 3 bases and J by 5 bases, with 10 bases between.

The chain carries TRBV28 and TRBJ2-7; 8 positions match TRBD1. The CDR3 covers 17 residues. Germline CDR1 and CDR2: MDHEN and SYDVKM. Trimming at V came to 4 bases and at J to 1 base, leaving 12 bases not matched to a gene. The CDR3: CASSSDLRQGRSYEQYF. The CDR3 nucleotides are TGTGCCAGCAGTTCAGATCTTAGACAGGGGAGGTCCTACGAGCAGTACTTC.

In this sample, this clone turned up a few times. The chain combines TRBV13 with TRBJ2-7; TRBD1 agrees at 7 bases. The V gene end was trimmed by 0 bases and the J gene end by 2 bases; junction bases not matched to a gene: 1. This CDR3 contains 14 residues. Germline CDR1 is PRHDT and CDR2 is FYEKMQ (reference sequence). CDR3 sequence reads: CASSLGDRAYEQYF. DNA of the CDR3: TGTGCCAGCAGCTTAGGAGACAGGGCCTACGAGCAGTACTTC.

This chain connects TRBV9 to TRBJ1-6, with D possibly TRBD1 on 5 matching bases. CDR3 length equals 17 residues. The germline CDR1 and CDR2 sequences are SGDLS and YYNGEE. V dropped 0 bases and J dropped 7 bases, with 17 bases sitting between them. The CDR3 nucleotides read TGTGCCAGCAGCGTAGTCGGGGGGGACTTTAGGAATTCACCCCTCCACTTT. This sequence encodes CASSVVGGDFRNSPLHF. The full variable domain, completed using reference TRBV9 and TRBJ1-6, is DSGVTQTPKHLITATGQRVTLRCSPRSGDLSVYWYQQSLDQGLQFLIQYYNGEERAKGNILERFSAQQFPDLHSELNLSSLELGDSALYFCASSVVGGDFRNSPLHFGNGTRLTVT.

This chain connects TRBV6-6 to TRBJ2-1, with D unresolved. CDR3 length equals 14 residues. Germline CDR1 MNHNY, CDR2 SVGAGI (reference sequence). The V and J ends lost 7 bases and 9 bases respectively, with 19 bases between them. The CDR3, as DNA: TGTGCCAGCACCTCCTCTCCCCGATTCGGTGAGCAGTTCTTC. The encoded protein is CASTSSPRFGEQFF.

CDR3 nucleotides: TGTGCCAGCAGATTAGCGGGGGGTCCCTACGAGCAGTACTTC. Encoded protein: CASRLAGGPYEQYF. This chain joins TRBV5-4 and TRBJ2-7; 10 bases match TRBD2. From germline, CDR1 is SGHNT and CDR2 YYREEE (reference sequence). The CDR3 extends over 14 amino acids. Losses at the gene ends were 5 bases for V and 2 bases for J; bases not matched to a gene: 4.

The J gene is TRBJ2-5, the V gene TRBV5-1; D possibly corresponds to TRBD1 (5 bases). The CDR3 runs to 14 residues. Germline V lookup: CDR1 SGHRS, CDR2 YFSETQ. V lost 1 base, J lost 2 bases, and 9 bases lay in between. The chain's CDR3 is CASSLYPGQETQYF. The CDR3 nucleotides read TGCGCCAGCAGCTTGTACCCAGGGCAAGAGACCCAGTACTTC.

V and J are TRBV10-3 and TRBJ2-3, with a possible D match to TRBD2 (5 bases). The CDR3 runs to 11 residues. V lost 10 bases to trimming and J lost 5 bases, with 10 bases between them. Germline CDR1 is ENHRY and CDR2 is SYGVKD. The CDR3 bases are TGTGCCAGCGGGCCGGAAGATACGCAGTATTTT. The encoded protein is CASGPEDTQYF.

The table lists this clone with many counts. V is TRBV5-1 and J is TRBJ2-6; no clear D. Deletions cut 6 bases from V and 4 bases from J, with 8 bases between. This CDR3 comprises 13 residues. CDR1 and CDR2 (germline): SGHRS, YFSETQ. CDR3 sequence (DNA): TGCGCCAGCACCCCCGGGGGGGCCAACGTCCTGACTTTC. This sequence encodes CASTPGGANVLTF.

This clone was observed a single time. The chain uses TRBV11-1 and TRBJ1-4; no clear D gene. V was trimmed by 6 bases and J by 10 bases, leaving 12 bases between them. The CDR3 is 12 residues long. CDR1 is SGHAT, CDR2 FQDESV, per germline (reference sequence). CDR3 region: CASRAASGKLFF. In DNA form, the CDR3 reads TGTGCCAGCAGGGCGGCTTCTGGAAAACTGTTTTTT.

The chain joins TRBV19 to TRBJ2-4, with a tentative D call TRBD1 (6 bases). CDR1 and CDR2 from the germline V gene are LNHDA and SQIVND (reference sequence). The CDR3 runs 14 residues. V lost 5 bases, J lost 7 bases, and 15 bases lay in between. CDR3 protein: CASSVPQGINIQYF. CDR3 DNA: TGTGCCAGTAGTGTCCCTCAGGGGATCAACATTCAGTACTTC.

The chain uses TRBV9 and TRBJ2-2; D may be TRBD1 (6 bases). From germline, CDR1 is SGDLS and CDR2 YYNGEE. This CDR3 region has 13 residues. The V end was cut by 6 bases, the J end by 2 bases, with 8 bases between. The CDR3 here is CASTRGNTGELFF. The CDR3 nucleotides read TGTGCCAGCACCAGGGGAAACACCGGGGAGCTGTTTTTT.

In its sample, this clone was seen a few times. V gene TRBV6-1 combines with J gene TRBJ1-1, with D maybe TRBD1 (6 bases). The V gene lost 1 base and the J gene lost 9 bases, with 9 bases spanning the gap. The CDR3 extends over 12 amino acids. CDR1 is MNHNS and CDR2 is SASEGT in the germline V gene. For the CDR3, the DNA is TGTGCCAGCAGTGAAGGGCGGGGGCAAGCTTTCTTT. It encodes CASSEGRGQAFF.

V usage is TRBV27 and J usage is TRBJ1-3; 8 bases map to TRBD1. The germline V gene has CDR1 MNHEY and CDR2 SMNVEV (reference sequence). The length of the CDR3 is 15 residues. Trimming at V came to 1 base and at J to 4 bases, leaving 3 bases not matched to a gene. The CDR3 is CASSLYRGSGNTIYF. The CDR3 coding sequence is TGTGCCAGCAGTTTATACAGGGGGTCGGGAAACACCATATATTTT.

This clone was detected once. V usage is TRBV25-1 and J usage is TRBJ1-1; maybe TRBD1 (5 bases). Looked up from germline, CDR1 is MGHDK and CDR2 is SYGVNS. V was cut by 1 base and J by 6 bases, with 15 bases left in between. This CDR3 comprises 15 residues. CDR3 sequence reads: CASSESRGPGAEAFF. The CDR3 DNA reads as TGTGCCAGCAGTGAATCTCGGGGACCGGGGGCTGAAGCTTTCTTT.

The V and J genes are TRBV2 and TRBJ2-1; a weak D match, TRBD1 (5 bases). The CDR3 is 14 residues long. V was shortened by 5 bases and J by 1 base, with 9 bases between the two germline ends. CDR1 and CDR2 (germline): SNHLY, FYNNEI. This CDR3 is CASSSRVSYNEQFF. The DNA for the CDR3 is TGTGCCAGCAGTTCCAGGGTTTCCTACAATGAGCAGTTCTTC.

The chain links TRBV12-5 to TRBJ1-2; 7 nucleotides line up with TRBD1. CDR3 length: 12 amino acids. V was pared by 6 bases and J by 8 bases, with 6 bases of the junction left unmatched. Germline-derived CDR1 and CDR2 are LGHNT and FRNRAP. The CDR3 coding sequence is TGTGCTAGTGGAGAGGGGGCTGGGGGCTACACCTTC. Protein sequence: CASGEGAGGYTF.

The gene calls are TRBV2 and TRBJ1-6; a weak D match, TRBD1 (5 bases). This CDR3 region has 14 residues. Germline V gives CDR1 SNHLY, CDR2 FYNNEI. V gave up 7 bases and J gave up 13 bases, with 20 bases separating them. The CDR3 is CASTTGLRQPPLHF. The CDR3 region has the DNA TGTGCCAGCACTACGGGACTCCGACAACCCCCCCTCCACTTT. Using reference TRBV2 and TRBJ1-6 for the parts outside the CDR3, the full variable domain is EPEVTQTPSHQVTQMGQEVILRCVPISNHLYFYWYRQILGQKVEFLVSFYNNEISEKSEIFDDQFSVERPDGSNFTLKIRSTKLEDSAMYFCASTTGLRQPPLHFGNGTRLTVT.

This chain uses TRBV18 with TRBJ1-2; TRBD1 might be the D (5 bases). V was clipped by 3 bases and J by 8 bases, with 13 bases between them. The length of the CDR3 is 13 residues. CDR1 and CDR2 (germline): KGHSH, LQKENI. The CDR3 DNA sequence: TGTGCCAGCTCACCTGGGAGGGGCTTCGGCTACACCTTC. Translated, it gives CASSPGRGFGYTF.